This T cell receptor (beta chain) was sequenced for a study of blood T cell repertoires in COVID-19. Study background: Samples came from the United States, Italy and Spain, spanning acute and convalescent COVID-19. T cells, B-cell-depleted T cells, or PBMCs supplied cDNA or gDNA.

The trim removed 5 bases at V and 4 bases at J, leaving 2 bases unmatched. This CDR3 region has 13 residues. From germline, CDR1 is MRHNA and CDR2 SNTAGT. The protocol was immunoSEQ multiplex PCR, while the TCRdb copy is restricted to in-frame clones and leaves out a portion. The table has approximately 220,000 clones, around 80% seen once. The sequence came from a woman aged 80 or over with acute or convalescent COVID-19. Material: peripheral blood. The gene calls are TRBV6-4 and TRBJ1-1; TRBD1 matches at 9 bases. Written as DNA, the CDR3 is TGTGCCAGCAGTCTGACAGGGGGCACTGAAGCTTTCTTT. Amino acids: CASSLTGGTEAFF.